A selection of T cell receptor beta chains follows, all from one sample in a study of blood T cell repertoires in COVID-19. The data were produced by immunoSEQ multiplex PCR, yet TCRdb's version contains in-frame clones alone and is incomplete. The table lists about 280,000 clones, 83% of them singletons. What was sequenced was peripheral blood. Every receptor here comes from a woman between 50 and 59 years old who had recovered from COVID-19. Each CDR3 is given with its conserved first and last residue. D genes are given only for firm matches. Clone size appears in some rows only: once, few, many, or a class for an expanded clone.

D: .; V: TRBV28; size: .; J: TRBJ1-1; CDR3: CASSLFESEAFF; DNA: TGTGCCAGCAGTTTATTCGAGAGTGAAGCTTTCTTT
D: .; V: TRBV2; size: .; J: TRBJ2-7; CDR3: CASRSDGTYEQYF; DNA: TGTGCCAGCCGTTCGGACGGGACCTACGAGCAGTACTTC
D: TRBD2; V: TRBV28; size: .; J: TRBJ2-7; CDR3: CASRTTISGSYEQYF; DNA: TGTGCCAGCAGGACTACTATTAGCGGGAGCTACGAGCAGTACTTC
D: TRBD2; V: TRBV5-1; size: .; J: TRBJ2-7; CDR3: CASSLVVASGSSSYEQYF; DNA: TGCGCCAGCAGCTTAGTCGTCGCAAGCGGGAGTAGCTCCTACGAGCAGTACTTC
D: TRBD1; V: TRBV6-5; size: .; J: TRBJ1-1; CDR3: CASSWDRTNTEAFF; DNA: TGTGCCAGCAGTTGGGACAGGACCAACACTGAAGCTTTCTTT
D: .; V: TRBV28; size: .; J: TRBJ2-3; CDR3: CASTQDSRTDTQYF; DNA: TGTGCCAGCACCCAGGACAGTCGCACAGATACGCAGTATTTT
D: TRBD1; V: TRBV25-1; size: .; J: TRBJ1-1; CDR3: CASSAHRGSSMNTEAFF; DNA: TGTGCCAGCAGTGCGCACAGGGGGTCTTCCATGAACACTGAAGCTTTCTTT
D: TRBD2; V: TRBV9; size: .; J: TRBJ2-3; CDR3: CASSAFPGLAGALSSTDTQYF; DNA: TGTGCCAGCAGCGCTTTCCCGGGACTAGCGGGGGCCCTATCTAGCACAGATACGCAGTATTTT
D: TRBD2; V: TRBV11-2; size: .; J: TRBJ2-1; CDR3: CASSLVGTKSNEQFF; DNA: TGTGCCAGCAGCTTAGTCGGGACTAAGAGCAATGAGCAGTTCTTC
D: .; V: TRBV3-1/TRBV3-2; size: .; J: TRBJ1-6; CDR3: CASSQEPLSSYNSPLHF; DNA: TGTGCCAGCAGCCAAGAACCTCTGAGCTCCTATAATTCACCCCTCCACTTT
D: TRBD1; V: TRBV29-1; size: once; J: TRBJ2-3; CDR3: CSVATGVTDTQYF; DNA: TGCAGCGTTGCTACAGGGGTAACAGATACGCAGTATTTT
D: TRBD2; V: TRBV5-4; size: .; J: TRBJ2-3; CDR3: CASSHSGSTDTQYF; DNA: TGTGCCAGCAGCCATAGCGGGAGCACAGATACGCAGTATTTT
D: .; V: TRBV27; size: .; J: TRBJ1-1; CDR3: CASSLPQGRNTEAFF; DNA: TGTGCCAGCAGTCTCCCCCAGGGGAGGAACACTGAAGCTTTCTTT
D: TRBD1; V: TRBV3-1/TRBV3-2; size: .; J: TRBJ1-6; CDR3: CASRPGQGIHSPLHF; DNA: TGTGCCAGCAGGCCGGGACAGGGAATCCACTCACCCCTCCACTTT
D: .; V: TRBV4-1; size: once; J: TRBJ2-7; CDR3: CASSQEPGGGIGEQYF; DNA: TGCGCCAGCAGCCAGGAACCAGGGGGAGGCATTGGCGAGCAGTACTTC
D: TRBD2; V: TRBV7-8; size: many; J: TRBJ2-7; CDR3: CASSPYRVASGVGRSYEQYF; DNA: TGTGCCAGCAGCCCATACAGGGTGGCTAGCGGGGTCGGACGTTCCTACGAGCAGTACTTC
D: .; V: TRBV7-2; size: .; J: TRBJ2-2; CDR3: CASSLGQTWTGELFF; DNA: TGTGCCAGCAGCTTAGGACAGACATGGACCGGGGAGCTGTTTTTT
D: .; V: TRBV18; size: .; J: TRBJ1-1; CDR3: CASSPRTLGPKREAFF; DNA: TGTGCCAGCTCACCGAGGACCCTGGGGCCAAAGAGAGAAGCTTTCTTT
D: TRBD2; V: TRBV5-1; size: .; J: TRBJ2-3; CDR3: CASSSGTSGGPAGTQYF; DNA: TGCGCCAGCAGCTCGGGGACTAGCGGGGGCCCAGCGGGGACGCAGTATTTT
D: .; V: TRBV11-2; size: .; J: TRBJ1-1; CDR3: CASSFYSEAFF; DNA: TGTGCCAGCAGCTTCTACAGTGAAGCTTTCTTT
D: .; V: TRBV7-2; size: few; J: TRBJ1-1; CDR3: CASSVGRGSLNTEAFF; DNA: TGTGCCAGCAGCGTTGGAAGAGGGAGTCTGAACACTGAAGCTTTCTTT
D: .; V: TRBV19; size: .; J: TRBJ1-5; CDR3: CAAGVVGSNQPQHF; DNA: TGTGCTGCCGGGGTAGTGGGGAGCAATCAGCCCCAGCATTTT
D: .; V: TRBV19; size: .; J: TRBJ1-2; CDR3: CASSIPQGRYGYTF; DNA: TGTGCCAGTAGTATTCCTCAGGGTCGCTATGGCTACACCTTC
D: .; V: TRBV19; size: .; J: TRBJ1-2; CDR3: CASSIGQRKGGYTF; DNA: TGTGCCAGTAGTATCGGACAGCGAAAAGGGGGCTACACCTTC
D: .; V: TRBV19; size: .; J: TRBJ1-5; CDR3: CASSTETPNQPQHF; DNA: TGTGCCAGTAGTACGGAGACGCCTAACCAGCCCCAGCATTTT
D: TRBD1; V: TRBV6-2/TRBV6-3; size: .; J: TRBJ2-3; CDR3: CASSYPQGAGDTQYF; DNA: TGTGCCAGCAGTTACCCCCAGGGGGCTGGAGATACGCAGTATTTT
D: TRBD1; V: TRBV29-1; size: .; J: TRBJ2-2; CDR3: CSGGQGSTGELFF; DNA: TGCAGCGGAGGACAGGGGTCCACCGGGGAGCTGTTTTTT
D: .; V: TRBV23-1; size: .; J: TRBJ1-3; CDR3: CASSSCGGTSSGNTIYF; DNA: TGCGCCAGCTCTTCGTGCGGGGGCACTAGCTCTGGAAACACCATATATTTT
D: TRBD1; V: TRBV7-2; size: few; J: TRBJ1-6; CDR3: CASSSGTGRNSPLHF; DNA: TGTGCCAGCAGCTCAGGGACAGGGAGGAATTCACCCCTCCACTTT
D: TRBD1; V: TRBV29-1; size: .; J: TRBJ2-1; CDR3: CSVDGQGTYNEQFF; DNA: TGCAGCGTTGATGGACAGGGAACTTACAATGAGCAGTTCTTC
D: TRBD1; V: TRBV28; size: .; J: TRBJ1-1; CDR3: CASSLDRGEAFF; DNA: TGTGCCAGCAGCCTAGACAGGGGCGAAGCTTTCTTT
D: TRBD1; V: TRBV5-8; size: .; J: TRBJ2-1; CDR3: CASSFDRANEQFF; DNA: TGTGCCAGCAGCTTCGACAGGGCGAATGAGCAGTTCTTC
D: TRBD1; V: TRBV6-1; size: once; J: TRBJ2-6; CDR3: CASSGGQGASSGANVLTF; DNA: TGTGCCAGCAGTGGAGGACAGGGGGCAAGCTCTGGGGCCAACGTCCTGACTTTC
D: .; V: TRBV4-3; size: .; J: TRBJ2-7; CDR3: CASRYSLGDSYEQYF; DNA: TGCGCCAGCAGGTACTCCCTCGGGGACTCCTACGAGCAGTACTTC
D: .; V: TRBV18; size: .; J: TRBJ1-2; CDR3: CASSLTANYGYTF; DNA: TGTGCCAGCTCACTCACAGCTAACTATGGCTACACCTTC
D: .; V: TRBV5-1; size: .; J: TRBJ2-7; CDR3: CASSPGTADEQYF; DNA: TGCGCCAGCAGCCCCGGGACTGCGGACGAGCAGTACTTC
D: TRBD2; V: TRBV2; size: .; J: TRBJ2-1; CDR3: CASSDLRGGLGNEQFF; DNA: TGTGCCAGCAGTGATTTGCGGGGGGGCCTCGGGAATGAGCAGTTCTTC
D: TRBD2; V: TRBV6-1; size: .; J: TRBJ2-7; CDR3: CASSELAGSFYEQYF; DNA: TGTGCCAGCAGTGAACTAGCGGGAAGCTTCTACGAGCAGTACTTC
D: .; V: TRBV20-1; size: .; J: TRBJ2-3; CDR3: CSASVADTQYF; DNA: TGCAGTGCTAGCGTCGCAGATACGCAGTATTTT
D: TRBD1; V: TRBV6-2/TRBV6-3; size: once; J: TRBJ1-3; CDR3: CASSYSSRGLSGNTIYF; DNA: TGTGCCAGCAGTTACTCGAGCAGGGGGCTATCTGGAAACACCATATATTTT
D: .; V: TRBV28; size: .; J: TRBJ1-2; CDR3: CASTLSRLLNYGYTF; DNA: TGTGCCAGCACCCTAAGCAGGCTGCTCAACTATGGCTACACCTTC
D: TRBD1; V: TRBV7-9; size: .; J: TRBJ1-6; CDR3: CASSFGDRENSPLHF; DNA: TGTGCCAGCAGCTTTGGGGACAGAGAGAATTCACCCCTCCACTTT